These 30 T cell receptor beta chains came from one sample sequenced in a study of blood T cell repertoires in COVID-19. Sequencing was performed with immunoSEQ multiplex PCR; in TCRdb, only in-frame clones are kept and a portion is missing. Among approximately 120,000 clones listed, roughly 86% were seen once. The specimen was peripheral blood. These receptor sequences come from a human donor in a cohort sampled during active COVID-19.

V is TRBV5-1 and J is TRBJ2-7; D not resolved. This CDR3 region has 13 residues. V was pared by 0 bases and J by 3 bases, with 7 bases between. Germline CDR1 and CDR2: SGHRS and YFSETQ. CDR3: CASSLGQNYEQYF. Here the CDR3 DNA reads TGCGCCAGCAGCTTGGGTCAGAACTACGAGCAGTACTTC.

The rearrangement joins TRBV7-8 to TRBJ2-7; unclear D gene. The CDR3 has 15 residues. Trimming pared 0 bases from V and 5 bases from J, leaving 14 bases between. Germline V lookup: CDR1 SGHVS, CDR2 FQNEAQ. The CDR3 sequence: CASSLAHSPRDEQYF. As DNA, the CDR3 is TGTGCCAGCAGCTTAGCGCACTCTCCCCGGGACGAGCAGTACTTC.

J is TRBJ1-5 and V is TRBV19, with 7 bases fitting TRBD1. This CDR3 spans 17 amino acids. CDR1 is LNHDA, CDR2 SQIVND, per germline (reference sequence). The V and J ends lost 10 bases and 3 bases, in that order; junction bases with no gene match: 18. The CDR3 coding sequence is TGTGCCACCCACCCCGGGGACAGCACATTTACCAATCAGCCCCAGCATTTT. Its translation is CATHPGDSTFTNQPQHF.

This clone occurred once. CDR3 bases: TGCGCCAGCAGCTTGGATAGCGGGGCCTCCTACAATGAGCAGTTCTTC. Translated, it gives CASSLDSGASYNEQFF. The chain carries TRBV5-1 and TRBJ2-1, with TRBD2 matching over 8 bases. The ends lost 0 bases at V and 0 bases at J; junction bases unmatched: 2. The CDR3 runs 16 residues. Germline CDR1 and CDR2: SGHRS and YFSETQ.

The chain carries TRBV5-1 and TRBJ2-7; 10 bases align to TRBD2. Losses at the gene ends were 4 bases for V and 2 bases for J; bases not matched to a gene: 6. Germline lookup yields CDR1 SGHRS and CDR2 YFSETQ. This CDR3 comprises 15 residues. The CDR3 reads CASSETTSGAYEQYF. In nucleotides, the CDR3 is TGCGCCAGCAGCGAAACCACTAGCGGGGCCTACGAGCAGTACTTC.

The chain has TRBV3-1 (or the pseudogene TRBV3-2) and TRBJ2-7; D is unresolved. The CDR3 length is 11 residues. The germline V and J ends were trimmed by 4 bases and 12 bases, with 13 bases remaining between them. Germline CDR1 LGHDT, CDR2 YNNKEL (reference sequence). The chain's CDR3 is CASSPGEFLYF. The DNA of the CDR3 is TGTGCCAGCAGCCCAGGCGAGTTTCTGTACTTC.

This clone was detected once. The rearrangement joins TRBV27 to TRBJ1-6; no reliable D call. Germline assignment: CDR1 MNHEY and CDR2 SMNVEV (reference sequence). This CDR3 comprises 13 residues. Trimming removed 6 bases at V and 5 bases at J, with 8 bases between. The CDR3 is CASRSVNNSPLHF. The CDR3 nucleotides are TGTGCCAGCAGATCCGTAAATAATTCACCCCTCCACTTT.

The rearrangement links TRBV4-2 to TRBJ1-3; a possible D gene is TRBD1 (5 bases). CDR3 length: 13 amino acids. Trimming took off 6 bases at V and 1 base at J, with 7 bases between the two ends. Per the germline V gene, CDR1 is LGHNA and CDR2 is YNFKEQ. The CDR3 loop is CASRGASGNTIYF. The CDR3, as DNA: TGTGCCAGCAGAGGGGCGTCTGGAAACACCATATATTTT.

This chain joins TRBV11-2 and TRBJ2-7, with 9 bases matching TRBD2. The germline gives CDR1 SGHAT, CDR2 FQNNGV. V shed 6 bases, J shed 0 bases, and the junction held 6 bases outside the gene matches. This CDR3 is 15 amino acids long. CDR3 nucleotide sequence: TGTGCCAGCAGTGTCGTAGCGGGGGCCTCCTACGAGCAGTACTTC. As protein: CASSVVAGASYEQYF.

The J gene is TRBJ2-7, the V gene TRBV6-6, with D possibly being TRBD2 (6 bases). Germline CDR1 and CDR2: MNHNY and SVGAGI (reference sequence). V lost 6 bases and J 3 bases, leaving 9 bases between the germline ends. CDR3 length: 12 residues. The CDR3 nucleotides are TGTGCCAGCAGCCCCGGGGGCTACGAGCAGTACTTC. This sequence encodes CASSPGGYEQYF.

About this clone itself: Other DNA sequences within the sample encode an identical CDR3. The V gene is TRBV29-1, the J gene TRBJ1-2, with D maybe TRBD1 (6 bases). Germline CDR1 reads SQVTM; CDR2 reads ANQGSEA. The V and J ends lost 7 bases and 2 bases respectively, with 17 bases between them. The CDR3 extends over 14 amino acids. Here the CDR3 reads CSGPGAGGNYGYTF. The DNA of the CDR3 is TGCAGCGGCCCGGGGGCGGGGGGGAACTATGGCTACACCTTC. The whole variable domain, filled in from reference TRBV29-1 and TRBJ1-2, reads SAVISQKPSRDICQRGTSLTIQCQVDSQVTMMFWYRQQPGQSLTLIATANQGSEATYESGFVIDKFPISRPNLTFSTLTVSNMSPEDSSIYLCSGPGAGGNYGYTFGSGTRLTVV.

The chain recombines TRBV3-1 (or the pseudogene TRBV3-2) with TRBJ1-1; 10 bases line up with TRBD1. J was trimmed by 1 base and V by 3 bases; bases with no gene match: 8. There are 17 residues in the CDR3. Germline V gene sequence: CDR1 LGHDT, CDR2 YNNKEL (reference sequence). CDR3 DNA: TGTGCCAGCAGCCATTCGGACAGGGGGGCATGGAACACTGAAGCTTTCTTT. It translates to CASSHSDRGAWNTEAFF.

In this sample, this clone turned up a few times. J is TRBJ2-1 and V is TRBV20-1, with 12 bases aligning to TRBD1. CDR1 is DFQATT and CDR2 is SNEGSKA in the germline V gene (reference sequence). The V gene end was trimmed by 3 bases and the J gene end by 6 bases; junction bases not matched to a gene: 12. The length of the CDR3 is 17 residues. The CDR3 reads CSASSSGTGGRGNEQFF. DNA of the CDR3: TGCAGTGCTAGTTCCTCGGGGACAGGGGGCAGGGGCAATGAGCAGTTCTTC.

The J gene is TRBJ1-5, the V gene TRBV3-1 (or the pseudogene TRBV3-2), with D tentatively TRBD1 (6 bases). Germline-derived CDR1 and CDR2 are LGHDT and YNNKEL (reference sequence). The CDR3 spans 15 residues. V lost 5 bases and J 9 bases, leaving 20 bases between the germline ends. In DNA form, the CDR3 reads TGTGCCAGCAGCAGCGGGCGGGGGCTGGGGGTGCCCCAGCATTTT. Its translation is CASSSGRGLGVPQHF.

This clone was recorded a few times. V gene TRBV27 combines with J gene TRBJ1-6, with 8 bases matching TRBD1. CDR3 length: 15 amino acids. V lost 6 bases and J lost 5; bases outside the gene matches: 6. Germline lookup yields CDR1 MNHEY and CDR2 SMNVEV (reference sequence). The CDR3 DNA follows: TGTGCCAGCAGAAATCAGGGGGCGGATAATTCACCCCTCCACTTT. This translates into CASRNQGADNSPLHF.

A single count supports this clone. This chain joins TRBV5-4 and TRBJ1-3, with no clear D. Trimming left V 0 bases short and J 0 bases short, with 7 bases between. Looked up from germline, CDR1 is SGHNT and CDR2 is YYREEE (reference sequence). The CDR3 consists of 15 residues. This chain's CDR3 is CASSLGSSSGNTIYF. CDR3 nucleotide sequence: TGTGCCAGCAGCTTGGGGTCTAGCTCTGGAAACACCATATATTTT.

Remarks on this clone: The identical CDR3 is also encoded by other nucleotide sequences in the sample. V gene TRBV15 combines with J gene TRBJ2-6; a possible D gene is TRBD2 (5 bases). The CDR3 has 16 residues. V was cut by 1 base and J by 0 bases, with 7 bases left in between. Germline CDR1 reads LNHNV; CDR2 reads YYDKDF (reference sequence). CDR3 sequence (DNA): TGTGCCACCAGCAGAGGCGGAGGCTCTGGGGCCAACGTCCTGACTTTC. Translating gives CATSRGGGSGANVLTF.

The rearrangement links TRBV6-5 to TRBJ2-2; 7 bases align to TRBD2. The V gene end was trimmed by 6 bases and the J gene end by 7 bases; junction bases not matched to a gene: 11. Germline CDR1 and CDR2: MNHEY and SVGAGI. The CDR3 loop spans 15 amino acids. CDR3 DNA sequence: TGTGCCAGCAGCCGCCCCAGCGGGGCGGGCGGGGAGCTGTTTTTT. It codes for CASSRPSGAGGELFF.

The chain links TRBV3-1 (or the pseudogene TRBV3-2) to TRBJ2-5; 10 nucleotides match TRBD2. V trimming: 3 bases; J trimming: 5 bases; junction bases outside the gene matches: 3. Germline CDR1 is LGHDT and CDR2 is YNNKEL (reference sequence). The CDR3 runs to 14 residues. Here the CDR3 DNA reads TGTGCCAGCAGCCAGTGGACTAGCGGTGAGACCCAGTACTTC. Protein product: CASSQWTSGETQYF.

V usage is TRBV6-6 and J usage is TRBJ2-7; D might be TRBD2 (5 bases). CDR1 MNHNY and CDR2 SVGAGI come from the germline V gene (reference sequence). CDR3 length: 15 residues. Trimming took off 5 bases at V and 5 bases at J, with 19 bases between the two ends. Written as DNA, the CDR3 is TGTGCCAGCAGTCCGGCGAGGTCGGGGATCAACGAGCAGTACTTC. Its translation: CASSPARSGINEQYF.

This clone was counted once. V usage is TRBV27 and J usage is TRBJ2-1, with D perhaps matching TRBD2 (5 bases). CDR3 length: 11 residues. Trimming took off 3 bases at V and 9 bases at J, with 6 bases between the two ends. Germline V gene lookup returns CDR1 MNHEY and CDR2 SMNVEV (reference sequence). The DNA of the CDR3 is TGTGCCAGCAGTTTCGGAGGTGAGCAGTTCTTC. This translates into CASSFGGEQFF.

This clone was recorded once. The chain carries TRBV28 and TRBJ2-5; 7 bases are a match to TRBD2. Germline CDR1 is MDHEN and CDR2 is SYDVKM. The ends lost 4 bases at V and 12 bases at J; junction bases unmatched: 11. The CDR3 totals 13 residues. In nucleotides, the CDR3 is TGTGCCAGCAGTTCTGGACTAGAAGTTAGGAAGTACTTC. Translated: CASSSGLEVRKYF.

The chain employs TRBV27 and TRBJ1-2, with no clear D. Trimming removed 1 base at V and 2 bases at J, with 11 bases between. The germline V gene encodes CDR1 MNHEY and CDR2 SMNVEV (reference sequence). The CDR3 spans 15 residues. This CDR3 is CASSLWPRGNYGYTF. The CDR3 region has the DNA TGTGCCAGCAGTTTATGGCCACGCGGGAACTATGGCTACACCTTC.

The chain carries TRBV7-8 and TRBJ1-3; D is possibly TRBD1 (5 bases). The CDR3 is 12 amino acids. V was trimmed by 10 bases and J by 3 bases, leaving 10 bases between them. Germline CDR1 is SGHVS and CDR2 is FQNEAQ. Here the CDR3 DNA reads TGTGCCACACGGGGGGGTGGAAACACCATATATTTT. Protein sequence: CATRGGGNTIYF.

The V call is TRBV3-1 (or the pseudogene TRBV3-2), the J call TRBJ2-7, with 15 bases matching TRBD2. V shed 4 bases and J 2 bases; nucleotides not matched to a gene: 3. The CDR3 length is 16 residues. The germline V gene encodes CDR1 LGHDT and CDR2 YNNKEL (reference sequence). CDR3 amino acids: CASSPGLAGGTYEQYF. CDR3 coding DNA: TGTGCCAGCAGCCCGGGACTAGCGGGGGGCACCTACGAGCAGTACTTC.

The CDR3: CAWTIGQTSNYGYTF. The CDR3, as DNA: TGTGCCTGGACCATTGGACAGACGTCTAACTATGGCTACACCTTC. This chain links TRBV30 with TRBJ1-2; possibly TRBD1 for D (6 bases). CDR3 length equals 15 residues. Between the trimmed V and J ends, which lost 4 bases and 0 bases, there was a span of 15 bases. Germline CDR1 is GTSNPN and CDR2 is SVGIG (reference sequence).

The chain recombines TRBV5-6 with TRBJ2-3, with 8 bases fitting TRBD2. Losses at the gene ends were 3 bases for V and 0 bases for J; bases not matched to a gene: 9. CDR1 is SGHDT and CDR2 is YYEEEE in the germline V gene. The CDR3 spans 17 residues. CDR3 region: CASSSDLSGVSTDTQYF. Written as DNA, the CDR3 is TGTGCCAGCAGCTCTGACCTTAGCGGGGTGAGCACAGATACGCAGTATTTT.

The J gene is TRBJ2-5, the V gene TRBV6-2 or TRBV6-3; D unresolved. Germline-derived CDR1 and CDR2 are MNHEY and SVGEGT. The CDR3 totals 15 residues. V lost 1 base, J lost 0 bases, and 9 bases lay in between. The CDR3 region is CASSYLLQNQETQYF. CDR3 in DNA: TGTGCCAGCAGTTACTTGTTACAAAACCAAGAGACCCAGTACTTC.

This sequence joins TRBV6-4 and TRBJ1-1, with a tentative D call TRBD1 (5 bases). The CDR3 sequence is 14 residues long. V lost 9 bases and J lost 4, with 18 bases in between. Germline V gives CDR1 MRHNA, CDR2 SNTAGT. CDR3 nucleotides: TGTGCCAGTAAAAGGGGAGGGGTGGCCACTGAAGCTTTCTTT. It yields the protein CASKRGGVATEAFF.

The chain carries TRBV30 and TRBJ2-1; perhaps TRBD1 as D (6 bases). This CDR3 has 15 amino acids. Germline loops: CDR1 GTSNPN, CDR2 SVGIG (reference sequence). Trimming removed 0 bases from V and 2 bases from J, with 11 bases in between. The CDR3 reads CAWSVLGAPYNEQFF. The CDR3 DNA reads as TGTGCCTGGAGTGTATTGGGGGCGCCCTACAATGAGCAGTTCTTC.